This record concerns one T cell receptor (beta chain) sequence. Its target is not known. The CDR3 covers 17 residues. The germline CDR1 and CDR2 sequences are SGHAT and FQNNGV. The V gene end was trimmed by 1 base and the J gene end by 1 base; junction bases not matched to a gene: 4. The data derive from a study of cytomegalovirus exposure and HLA in healthy donors. The overall study: A later analysis reported the roughly 130 validation repertoires used the same platform as the roughly 670 first-cohort repertoires.

Produced via immunoSEQ multiplex PCR; TCRdb's table is partial and in-frame only. Among some 310,000 clones listed, over 75% were seen once. Study conclusions and caveats: Confirmation in vitro established that a few CMV-associated chains were specific for CMV antigens. Listed as cytomegalovirus-associated were about 160 TCR beta chains. There were some public TCRs occurring in many donors, but most TCR sequences were rare.

The sequenced sample was PBMCs. The TCR originated in a man in his thirties or forties in good health and CMV-seronegative. The chain employs TRBV11-2 and TRBJ2-1, with 10 bases identical to TRBD2. The CDR3 coding sequence is TGTGCCAGCAGCTTAGGGCTAGCGGGAGATTCCTACAATGAGCAGTTCTTC. Its protein product is CASSLGLAGDSYNEQFF.